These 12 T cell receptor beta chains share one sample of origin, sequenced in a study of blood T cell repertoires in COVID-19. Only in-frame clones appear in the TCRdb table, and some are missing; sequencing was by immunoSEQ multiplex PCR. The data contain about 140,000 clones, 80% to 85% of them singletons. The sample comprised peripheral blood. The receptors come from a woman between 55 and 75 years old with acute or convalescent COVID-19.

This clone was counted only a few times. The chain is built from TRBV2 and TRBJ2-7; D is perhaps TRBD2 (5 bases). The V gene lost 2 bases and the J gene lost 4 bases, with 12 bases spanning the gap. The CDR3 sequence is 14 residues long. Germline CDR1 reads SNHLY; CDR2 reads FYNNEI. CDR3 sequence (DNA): TGTGCCAGCAGTGAATGGCATAGCGAGTACGAGCAGTACTTC. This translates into CASSEWHSEYEQYF. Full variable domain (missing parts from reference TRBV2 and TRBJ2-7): EPEVTQTPSHQVTQMGQEVILRCVPISNHLYFYWYRQILGQKVEFLVSFYNNEISEKSEIFDDQFSVERPDGSNFTLKIRSTKLEDSAMYFCASSEWHSEYEQYFGPGTRLTVT.

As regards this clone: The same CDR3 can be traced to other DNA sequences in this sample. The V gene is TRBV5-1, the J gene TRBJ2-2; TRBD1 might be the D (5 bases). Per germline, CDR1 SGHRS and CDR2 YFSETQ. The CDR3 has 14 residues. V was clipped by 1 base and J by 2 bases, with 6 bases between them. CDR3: CASSLQGNTGELFF. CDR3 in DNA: TGCGCCAGCAGCTTGCAGGGAAACACCGGGGAGCTGTTTTTT.

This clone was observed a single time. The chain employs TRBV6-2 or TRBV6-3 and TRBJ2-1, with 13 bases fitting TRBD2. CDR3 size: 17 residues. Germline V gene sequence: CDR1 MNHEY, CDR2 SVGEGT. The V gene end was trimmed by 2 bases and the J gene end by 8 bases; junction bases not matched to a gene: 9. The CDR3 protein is CASSYTGLAGFRDEQFF. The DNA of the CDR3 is TGTGCCAGCAGTTACACGGGACTAGCGGGGTTCCGGGATGAGCAGTTCTTC.

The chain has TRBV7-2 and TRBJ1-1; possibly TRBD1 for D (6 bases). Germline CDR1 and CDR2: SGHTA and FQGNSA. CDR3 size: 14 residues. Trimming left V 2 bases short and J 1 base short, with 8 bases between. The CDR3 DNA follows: TGTGCCAGCAGCTTACAGGGGACGAACACTGAAGCTTTCTTT. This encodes CASSLQGTNTEAFF. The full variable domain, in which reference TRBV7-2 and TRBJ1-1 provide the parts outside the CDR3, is GAGVSQSPSNKVTEKGKDVELRCDPISGHTALYWYRQSLGQGLEFLIYFQGNSAPDKSGLPSDRFSAERTGGSVSTLTIQRTQQEDSAVYLCASSLQGTNTEAFFGQGTRLTVV.

The CDR3 coding sequence is TGTGCCAGCAGTTTTTTGCAGCGGGTACAAGAGACCCAGTACTTC. Protein: CASSFLQRVQETQYF. V gene TRBV28 combines with J gene TRBJ2-5; tentatively, D is TRBD2 (6 bases). With 3 bases removed from V and 2 bases from J, the gap between germline ends came to 13 bases. CDR1 and CDR2 (germline): MDHEN, SYDVKM. CDR3 length equals 15 residues. The complete variable domain, with remaining parts taken from reference TRBV28 and TRBJ2-5, reads DVKVTQSSRYLVKRTGEKVFLECVQDMDHENMFWYRQDPGLGLRLIYFSYDVKMKEKGDIPEGYSVSREKKERFSLILESASTNQTSMYLCASSFLQRVQETQYFGPGTRLLVL.

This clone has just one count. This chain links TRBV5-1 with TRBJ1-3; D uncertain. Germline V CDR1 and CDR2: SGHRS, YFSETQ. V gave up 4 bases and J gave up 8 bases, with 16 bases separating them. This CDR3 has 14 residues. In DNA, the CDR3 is TGCGCCAGCAGCCCTGGGGAGTTTGGGGACACCATATATTTT. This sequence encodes CASSPGEFGDTIYF.

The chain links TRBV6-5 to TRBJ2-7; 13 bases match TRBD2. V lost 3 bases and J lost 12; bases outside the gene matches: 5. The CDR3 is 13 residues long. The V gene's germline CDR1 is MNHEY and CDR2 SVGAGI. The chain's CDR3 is CASSYTSGRVGYF. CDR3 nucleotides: TGTGCCAGCAGTTATACTAGCGGGAGGGTGGGGTACTTC.

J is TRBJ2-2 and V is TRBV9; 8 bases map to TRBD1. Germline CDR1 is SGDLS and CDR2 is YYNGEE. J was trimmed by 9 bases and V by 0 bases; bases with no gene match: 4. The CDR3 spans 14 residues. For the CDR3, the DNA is TGTGCCAGCAGCGTAGACAGGGGGGTCCGGGAGCTGTTTTTT. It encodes CASSVDRGVRELFF.

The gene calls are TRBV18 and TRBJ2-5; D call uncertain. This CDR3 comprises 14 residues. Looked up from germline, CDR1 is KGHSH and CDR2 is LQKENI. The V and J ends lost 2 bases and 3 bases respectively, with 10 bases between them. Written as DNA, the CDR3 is TGTGCCAGCTCACCAGGTCGCACAGAAGAGACCCAGTACTTC. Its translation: CASSPGRTEETQYF.

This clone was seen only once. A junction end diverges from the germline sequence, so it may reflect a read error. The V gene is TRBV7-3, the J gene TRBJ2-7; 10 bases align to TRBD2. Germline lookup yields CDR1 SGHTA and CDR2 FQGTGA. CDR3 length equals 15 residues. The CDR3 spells CASSLTSGRVDKLNF. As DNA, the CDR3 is TGTGCCAGCAGCTTAACCAGCGGGAGGGTAGATAAATTAAACTTC.

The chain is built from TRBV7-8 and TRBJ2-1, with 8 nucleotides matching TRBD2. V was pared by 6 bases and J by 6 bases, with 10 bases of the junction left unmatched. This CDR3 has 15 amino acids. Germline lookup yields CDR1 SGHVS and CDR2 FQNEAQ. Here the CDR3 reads CASRLAGGHLNEQFF. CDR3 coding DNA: TGTGCCAGCAGGTTGGCGGGAGGACATCTCAATGAGCAGTTCTTC.

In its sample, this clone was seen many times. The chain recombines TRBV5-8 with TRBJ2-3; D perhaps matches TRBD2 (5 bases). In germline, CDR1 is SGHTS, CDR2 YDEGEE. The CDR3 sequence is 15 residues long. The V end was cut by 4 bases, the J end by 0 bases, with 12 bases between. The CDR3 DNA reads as TGTGCCAGCAGCCGGGATATTTCTAGCACAGATACGCAGTATTTT. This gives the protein CASSRDISSTDTQYF.